Below, 10 T cell receptor beta chains from the same sample are listed, as sequenced in a study of blood T cell repertoires in COVID-19 (TCRdb year 2020). The library was made by the immunoSEQ multiplex PCR assay. TCRdb mirrors the immuneACCESS table, restricted to in-frame sequences. Some clones are absent from its copies; in checked studies, under half trace to an unresolved V gene, and the reason for the others is unknown. This sample comprises about 74,000 clones, roughly nine tenths of them detected only once. Approximately 1.4% of the sample is taken by the ten largest. The specimen was peripheral blood. The source is a man in his fifties with acute or convalescent COVID-19.

This clone was seen only a few times. The genes are TRBV6-2 or TRBV6-3 and TRBJ2-7, with a tentative D call TRBD1 (6 bases). The V gene's germline CDR1 is MNHEY and CDR2 SVGEGT. The germline V and J ends were trimmed by 0 bases and 4 bases, with 7 bases remaining between them. CDR3 length equals 13 residues. This CDR3 reads CASSYSGQYEQYV. DNA of the CDR3: TGTGCCAGCAGTTACTCTGGACAGTACGAGCAGTACGTC.

This clone has only a few counts. One end of the junction does not line up with germline, which may come from a read error. The gene calls are TRBV28 and TRBJ2-4; TRBD1 agrees at 10 bases. The germline V gene encodes CDR1 MDHEN and CDR2 SYDVKM. This CDR3 has 15 amino acids. DNA of the CDR3: TGTGCCAGCTTCTCCGGCGCCGGGACAGGGGAGAAAGTGGGCTTC. Its translation: CASFSGAGTGEKVGF.

This rearrangement joins TRBV4-2 to TRBJ2-1, with 7 positions matching TRBD2. Germline CDR1 and CDR2: LGHNA and YNFKEQ. The CDR3 consists of 15 residues. Trimming removed 7 bases from V and 0 bases from J; junction bases left unmatched: 6. CDR3 nucleotide sequence: TGTGCCAGCAACACCTTAGCGGGCTCCTACAATGAGCAGTTCTTC. This codes for CASNTLAGSYNEQFF.

This CDR3 is CASRDRVGTGELFF. CDR3 DNA sequence: TGTGCCAGCAGGGACAGGGTAGGCACCGGGGAGCTGTTTTTT. V and J are TRBV2 and TRBJ2-2; 8 nucleotides agree with TRBD1. The germline gives CDR1 SNHLY, CDR2 FYNNEI. CDR3 length: 14 residues. The V gene end was trimmed by 6 bases and the J gene end by 4 bases; junction bases not matched to a gene: 4.

This clone appeared a single time. The chain joins TRBV5-1 to TRBJ2-7, with D possibly being TRBD2 (5 bases). Germline assignment: CDR1 SGHRS and CDR2 YFSETQ. This CDR3 has 12 amino acids. Trimming took 1 base from V and 4 from J, leaving 6 bases between them. The CDR3 DNA sequence: TGCGCCAGCAGCTTGCGGGGTTACGAGCAGTACTTC. Its translation: CASSLRGYEQYF.

The V call is TRBV5-1, the J call TRBJ1-5, with 9 bases that match TRBD1. Losses at the gene ends were 4 bases for V and 7 bases for J; bases not matched to a gene: 6. Looked up from germline, CDR1 is SGHRS and CDR2 is YFSETQ. The CDR3 loop spans 14 amino acids. The CDR3: CASSPGQGLQPQHF. The CDR3 DNA sequence: TGCGCCAGCAGCCCGGGACAGGGATTGCAGCCCCAGCATTTT.

This chain joins TRBV24-1 and TRBJ2-2; D is perhaps TRBD1 (5 bases). Germline V gene sequence: CDR1 KGHDR, CDR2 SFDVKD. V shed 1 base and J shed 4 bases, with 12 bases lying between them. The CDR3 runs 16 residues. CDR3 nucleotides: TGTGCCACCAGTGATTTCCGGCAGGGAAGCACCGGGGAGCTGTTTTTT. Residues: CATSDFRQGSTGELFF.

The V and J genes are TRBV28 and TRBJ1-2, with 7 bases fitting TRBD1. Germline values: CDR1 MDHEN, CDR2 SYDVKM. Trimming cost V 4 bases and J 4 bases; bases outside gene matches: 3. The CDR3 spans 13 residues. CDR3 in DNA: TGTGCCAGCAGTTCGGGACAGATCTATGGCTACACCTTC. Translating gives CASSSGQIYGYTF.

V is TRBV2 and J is TRBJ2-1; TRBD2 matches 11 bases. Germline CDR1 reads SNHLY; CDR2 reads FYNNEI. This CDR3 region has 17 residues. The ends lost 3 bases at V and 7 bases at J; junction bases unmatched: 11. The CDR3 spells CASSDTLRLAGTNEQFF. CDR3 bases: TGTGCCAGCAGTGACACCCTGAGACTAGCGGGGACAAATGAGCAGTTCTTC.

The rearrangement uses TRBV9 and TRBJ2-3, with D perhaps TRBD1 (5 bases). The germline V and J ends were trimmed by 1 base and 8 bases, with 17 bases remaining between them. Germline values: CDR1 SGDLS, CDR2 YYNGEE. This CDR3 comprises 15 residues. As DNA, the CDR3 is TGTGCCAGCAGCGTAACCCAGGACATACCAACTACGCAGTATTTT. Encoded protein: CASSVTQDIPTTQYF. Combining the CDR3 with reference TRBV9 and TRBJ2-3 gives the whole variable domain DSGVTQTPKHLITATGQRVTLRCSPRSGDLSVYWYQQSLDQGLQFLIQYYNGEERAKGNILERFSAQQFPDLHSELNLSSLELGDSALYFCASSVTQDIPTTQYFGPGTRLTVL.